These 24 T cell receptor beta chains share one sample of origin, sequenced in a study of blood T cell repertoires in COVID-19. Here immunoSEQ multiplex PCR was the method, and the copy in TCRdb shows in-frame clones only, minus some. The table shows 380,000 or so clones, with around 92% occurring only once. The sample was peripheral blood. These TCRs come from a man aged 35 to 55 with acute or convalescent COVID-19.

The rearrangement joins TRBV28 to TRBJ2-2, with 10 bases that match TRBD1. The germline V gene encodes CDR1 MDHEN and CDR2 SYDVKM. There are 16 residues in the CDR3. The J segment lost 6 bases and the V segment lost 5 bases, leaving 9 bases of the junction unmatched. The CDR3 region has the DNA TGTGCCAGCAGTGTGATCGGACAGGGGGAGGCCGGGGAGCTGTTTTTT. Protein: CASSVIGQGEAGELFF.

In its sample, this clone was seen once. J is TRBJ2-5 and V is TRBV29-1; a possible D gene is TRBD2 (6 bases). V was clipped by 7 bases and J by 1 base, with 16 bases between them. Germline V gene lookup returns CDR1 SQVTM and CDR2 ANQGSEA. This CDR3 is 14 amino acids long. The CDR3 DNA reads as TGCAGCGCCGCAGGAGGGGCAGTCCAAGAGACCCAGTACTTC. Encoded protein: CSAAGGAVQETQYF.

CDR3 in DNA: TGTGCCTGGGAGACAGGGGTTGGGTACGAGCAGTACTTC. Translating it yields CAWETGVGYEQYF. V usage is TRBV30 and J usage is TRBJ2-7; 8 bases fit TRBD1. J lost 4 bases, V lost 5 bases, and 7 bases had no gene match. Germline CDR1 is GTSNPN and CDR2 is SVGIG (reference sequence). This CDR3 contains 13 residues.

This clone appeared a single time. The genes are TRBV7-9 and TRBJ2-7; D may be TRBD2 (7 bases). The germline CDR1 and CDR2 sequences are SEHNR and FQNEAQ (reference sequence). V was trimmed by 6 bases and J by 0 bases, leaving 18 bases between them. The CDR3 loop spans 16 amino acids. In nucleotides, the CDR3 is TGTGCCAGCAGGCCGGGGGGCGGCGCCAGCTCCTACGAGCAGTACTTC. Amino acids: CASRPGGGASSYEQYF. Full variable domain (outside the CDR3, taken from reference TRBV7-9 and TRBJ2-7): DTGVSQNPRHKITKRGQNVTFRCDPISEHNRLYWYRQTLGQGPEFLTYFQNEAQLEKSRLLSDRFSAERPKGSFSTLEIQRTEQGDSAMYLCASRPGGGASSYEQYFGPGTRLTVT.

The chain uses TRBV18 and TRBJ1-2; D perhaps matches TRBD1 (6 bases). The germline CDR1 and CDR2 sequences are KGHSH and LQKENI. Trimming pared 1 base from V and 4 bases from J, leaving 13 bases between. The CDR3 consists of 15 residues. The CDR3 DNA sequence: TGTGCCAGCTCACCACTCCGACAGGACGGCTATGGCTACACCTTC. Translation gives CASSPLRQDGYGYTF.

This chain joins TRBV7-2 and TRBJ2-3, with TRBD1 matching over 7 bases. CDR3 length equals 14 residues. V trimming: 3 bases; J trimming: 4 bases; junction bases outside the gene matches: 4. Germline assignment: CDR1 SGHTA and CDR2 FQGNSA. Here the CDR3 reads CASSFSTGADTQYF. CDR3 DNA sequence: TGTGCCAGCAGCTTCTCTACAGGGGCAGATACGCAGTATTTT.

The chain uses TRBV9 and TRBJ1-2, with a weak D call TRBD1 (5 bases). This CDR3 spans 15 amino acids. Trimming removed 2 bases at V and 1 base at J, with 12 bases between. Germline CDR1 SGDLS, CDR2 YYNGEE. The CDR3 sequence: CASSVSATDNYGYTF. As DNA, the CDR3 is TGTGCCAGCAGCGTTTCAGCGACAGATAACTATGGCTACACCTTC.

The chain couples TRBV19 to TRBJ1-3; unclear D gene. The germline V gene encodes CDR1 LNHDA and CDR2 SQIVND (reference sequence). Trimming took 0 bases from V and 0 from J, leaving 6 bases between them. The CDR3 covers 15 residues. CDR3 bases: TGTGCCAGTAGTATAGATATCTCCTCTGGAAACACCATATATTTT. This encodes CASSIDISSGNTIYF.

The chain is built from TRBV15 and TRBJ1-1, with a weak D call TRBD1 (5 bases). Trimming removed 1 base from V and 7 bases from J, with 10 bases in between. The CDR3 loop spans 13 amino acids. The germline gives CDR1 LNHNV, CDR2 YYDKDF (reference sequence). The CDR3 spells CATSRGRGIEAFF. Here the CDR3 DNA reads TGTGCCACCAGCAGAGGTCGGGGGATTGAAGCTTTCTTT.

This chain connects TRBV2 to TRBJ1-4; 8 nucleotides align to TRBD1. There are 16 residues in the CDR3. Germline loops: CDR1 SNHLY, CDR2 FYNNEI. Trimming at V came to 7 bases and at J to 2 bases, leaving 9 bases not matched to a gene. Here the CDR3 reads CASILDRGITNEKLFF. DNA of the CDR3: TGTGCCAGCATATTAGACAGGGGTATCACTAATGAAAAACTGTTTTTT. Supplemented by reference TRBV2 and TRBJ1-4, the full variable domain reads EPEVTQTPSHQVTQMGQEVILRCVPISNHLYFYWYRQILGQKVEFLVSFYNNEISEKSEIFDDQFSVERPDGSNFTLKIRSTKLEDSAMYFCASILDRGITNEKLFFGSGTQLSVL.

V and J are TRBV5-4 and TRBJ1-1; D is unclear. The V and J ends lost 2 bases and 5 bases respectively, with 13 bases between them. The CDR3 runs 14 residues. Germline V gives CDR1 SGHNT, CDR2 YYREEE (reference sequence). Here the CDR3 reads CASSLWREGTEAFF. DNA of the CDR3: TGTGCCAGCAGCTTATGGAGGGAAGGTACTGAAGCTTTCTTT.

The rearrangement links TRBV12-5 to TRBJ2-1; 8 bases are shared with TRBD2. Germline V gene data show CDR1 as LGHNT and CDR2 as FRNRAP. V shed 1 base and J 8 bases; nucleotides not matched to a gene: 4. This CDR3 contains 14 residues. The CDR3 loop reads CASGLGGTRDEQFF. As DNA, the CDR3 is TGTGCTAGTGGTTTGGGGGGGACTAGAGATGAGCAGTTCTTC.

This chain uses TRBV9 with TRBJ2-7, with 9 positions matching TRBD1. The CDR3 consists of 15 residues. J lost 2 bases, V lost 1 base, and 4 bases had no gene match. The germline gives CDR1 SGDLS, CDR2 YYNGEE. The CDR3 loop is CASSVYWDRAYEQYF. For the CDR3, the DNA is TGTGCCAGCAGCGTATACTGGGACAGGGCCTACGAGCAGTACTTC.

This chain links TRBV30 with TRBJ1-1, with 10 bases fitting TRBD1. V dropped 0 bases and J dropped 4; count of bases not matched to a gene: 2. CDR1 and CDR2 from the germline V gene are GTSNPN and SVGIG (reference sequence). This CDR3 has 14 residues. CDR3 residues: CAWSVGQGTTEAFF. The CDR3 DNA sequence: TGTGCCTGGAGTGTGGGACAGGGGACCACTGAAGCTTTCTTT.

J is TRBJ1-6 and V is TRBV6-5, with D unresolved. The CDR3 length is 15 residues. V shed 0 bases and J shed 6 bases, with 9 bases lying between them. Germline CDR1 reads MNHEY; CDR2 reads SVGAGI. CDR3 loop: CASSYSVTPNSPLHF. In DNA, the CDR3 is TGTGCCAGCAGTTACTCGGTAACTCCTAATTCACCCCTCCACTTT.

The chain employs TRBV5-4 and TRBJ2-5, with a weak D call TRBD1 (7 bases). The ends were cut back, 0 bases at V and 2 bases at J, with 17 bases in the middle. CDR1 and CDR2 (germline): SGHNT, YYREEE (reference sequence). The CDR3 is 17 residues long. The CDR3 sequence: CASSLGLRQGGQETQYF. CDR3 in DNA: TGTGCCAGCAGCTTGGGGCTTCGGCAGGGGGGACAAGAGACCCAGTACTTC.

The chain uses TRBV5-1 and TRBJ2-7, with 7 bases matching TRBD1. V gave up 0 bases and J gave up 4 bases; unmatched junction bases: 7. The CDR3 consists of 15 residues. Germline CDR1 is SGHRS and CDR2 is YFSETQ. This CDR3 reads CASSLEGQRIYEQYF. The CDR3 nucleotides read TGCGCCAGCAGCTTGGAGGGACAGAGAATATACGAGCAGTACTTC.

The CDR3 sequence is CASSLGLGEANEKLFF. In DNA, the CDR3 is TGTGCCAGCAGCTTGGGGCTGGGGGAGGCTAATGAAAAACTGTTTTTT. The chain carries TRBV5-4 and TRBJ1-4; perhaps TRBD1 as D (5 bases). Trimming removed 0 bases at V and 3 bases at J, with 12 bases between. CDR3 length: 16 amino acids. Germline V CDR1 and CDR2: SGHNT, YYREEE (reference sequence).

This chain uses TRBV6-2 or TRBV6-3 with TRBJ1-6, with D perhaps matching TRBD1 (5 bases). The CDR3 has 13 amino acids. V lost 5 bases to trimming and J lost 7 bases, with 9 bases between them. Per germline, CDR1 MNHEY and CDR2 SVGEGT. CDR3 sequence: CASSDPGNSPLHF. CDR3 DNA sequence: TGTGCCAGCAGTGACCCAGGGAATTCACCCCTCCACTTT.

The rearrangement links TRBV9 to TRBJ2-3, with D possibly TRBD2 on 5 matching bases. CDR3 length: 14 residues. Germline CDR1 is SGDLS and CDR2 is YYNGEE. Trimming left V 2 bases short and J 1 base short, with 8 bases between. CDR3 protein: CASSVISGTDTQYF. DNA for the CDR3: TGTGCCAGCAGCGTGATTAGCGGCACAGATACGCAGTATTTT. The full variable domain, completed using reference TRBV9 and TRBJ2-3, is DSGVTQTPKHLITATGQRVTLRCSPRSGDLSVYWYQQSLDQGLQFLIQYYNGEERAKGNILERFSAQQFPDLHSELNLSSLELGDSALYFCASSVISGTDTQYFGPGTRLTVL.

In DNA form, the CDR3 reads TGTGCCAGCCGACAGGGGATGTACGAGCAGTACTTC. Protein product: CASRQGMYEQYF. V and J are TRBV28 and TRBJ2-7; 8 bases fit TRBD1. This CDR3 is 12 amino acids long. The V gene end was trimmed by 8 bases and the J gene end by 4 bases; junction bases not matched to a gene: 4. The germline CDR1 and CDR2 sequences are MDHEN and SYDVKM.

This sequence joins TRBV7-9 and TRBJ1-3; D is possibly TRBD1 (6 bases). The CDR3 covers 16 residues. Trimming cost V 4 bases and J 5 bases, with 18 bases left between them. Germline V lookup: CDR1 SEHNR, CDR2 FQNEAQ (reference sequence). The DNA for the CDR3 is TGTGCCAGCAGCTCCCAGGGGATGTGGGTCCGAAACACCATATATTTT. Translating it yields CASSSQGMWVRNTIYF.

The chain links TRBV6-2 or TRBV6-3 to TRBJ1-1; D is possibly TRBD1 (6 bases). Between the trimmed V and J ends, which lost 2 bases and 7 bases, there was a span of 11 bases. This CDR3 spans 13 amino acids. The germline CDR1 and CDR2 sequences are MNHEY and SVGEGT. CDR3 sequence reads: CASSYPRGVEAFF. CDR3 coding DNA: TGTGCCAGCAGTTACCCCAGGGGCGTTGAAGCTTTCTTT.

The J gene is TRBJ2-2, the V gene TRBV3-1 (or the pseudogene TRBV3-2); 8 bases are a match to TRBD2. Germline CDR1 is LGHDT and CDR2 is YNNKEL (reference sequence). This CDR3 is 16 amino acids long. J was trimmed by 5 bases and V by 2 bases; bases with no gene match: 7. The CDR3 DNA sequence: TGTGCCAGCAGCCAACTAACTAGCGGAGGAACCGGGGAGCTGTTTTTT. This codes for CASSQLTSGGTGELFF.